The 20 T cell receptor beta chains presented below share a single source sample, sequenced in a study of T cells after yellow fever vaccination. TCRdb redid the calling of the 5' RACE reads with MiXCR, one entry per CDR3 protein. Here the sample spans roughly 260,000 distinct CDR3 sequences, 10% to 15% being singletons. Specimen: CD4+ T cells sorted from PBMCs, collected 45 days after the yellow fever booster vaccination. These receptor sequences come from a young man who received the YFV17D yellow fever vaccine.

The chain links TRBV10-3 to TRBJ2-3, with a weak D call TRBD2 (7 bases). This CDR3 has 16 amino acids. The V gene's germline CDR1 is ENHRY and CDR2 SYGVKD. V lost 3 bases and J lost 2, with 15 bases in between. CDR3 nucleotide sequence: TGTGCCATCAGTGATCTAGGGGGGGGGTCCACAGATACGCAGTATTTT. Encoded protein: CAISDLGGGSTDTQYF.

The chain employs TRBV20-1 and TRBJ2-1, with D maybe TRBD2 (6 bases). The V gene lost 3 bases and the J gene lost 4 bases, with 13 bases spanning the gap. CDR1 and CDR2 from the germline V gene are DFQATT and SNEGSKA (reference sequence). The CDR3 extends over 14 amino acids. The CDR3 loop reads CSASLVAGYNEQFF. The CDR3 nucleotides are TGCAGTGCTAGCTTAGTTGCGGGGTACAATGAGCAGTTCTTC.

The chain has TRBV7-2 and TRBJ2-1, with D perhaps given as TRBD1 or TRBD2 (5 bases each). CDR3 length: 17 amino acids. Germline V CDR1 and CDR2: SGHTA, FQGNSA. The germline V and J ends were trimmed by 2 bases and 0 bases, with 14 bases remaining between them. The CDR3 protein is CASSLRGGPISYNEQFF. CDR3 coding DNA: TGTGCCAGCAGCTTAAGGGGCGGGCCAATCTCCTACAATGAGCAGTTCTTC.

This clonotype has just a few counts. The J gene is TRBJ2-2, the V gene TRBV7-3, with 11 bases identical to TRBD1. This CDR3 is built from 15 residues. J gave up 9 bases and V 5 bases, and 8 bases lay outside the gene matches. Germline CDR1 SGHTA, CDR2 FQGTGA. Written as DNA, the CDR3 is TGTGCCAGCAGCCCTCGGACAGGGGGCGGCAGGGAGCTGTTTTTT. Translated, it gives CASSPRTGGGRELFF.

The chain employs TRBV20-1 and TRBJ2-5; possible D gene TRBD1, 5 bases. The CDR3 covers 13 residues. V lost 3 bases, J lost 1 base, and 9 bases lay in between. Germline V CDR1 and CDR2: DFQATT, SNEGSKA (reference sequence). This chain's CDR3 is CSARSDSQETQYF. Written as DNA, the CDR3 is TGCAGTGCTAGGAGCGACAGCCAAGAGACCCAGTACTTC.

The rearrangement uses TRBV29-1 and TRBJ2-7; 7 positions agree with TRBD2. V trimming: 5 bases; J trimming: 4 bases; junction bases outside the gene matches: 5. CDR1 is SQVTM and CDR2 is ANQGSEA in the germline V gene. The CDR3 sequence is 12 residues long. CDR3 sequence: CSVSSGEYEQYF. The CDR3 region has the DNA TGCAGCGTTTCCAGCGGGGAGTACGAGCAGTACTTC.

This clonotype was seen a few times. V usage is TRBV7-9 and J usage is TRBJ2-1; no clear D gene. Trimming cost V 8 bases and J 7 bases, with 15 bases left between them. Germline CDR1 and CDR2: SEHNR and FQNEAQ (reference sequence). This CDR3 comprises 13 residues. CDR3 loop: CASFGLGRNEQFF. The DNA of the CDR3 is TGTGCCAGCTTTGGGCTTGGTAGGAATGAGCAGTTCTTC. The full variable domain, rest sourced from reference TRBV7-9 and TRBJ2-1, is DTGVSQNPRHKITKRGQNVTFRCDPISEHNRLYWYRQTLGQGPEFLTYFQNEAQLEKSRLLSDRFSAERPKGSFSTLEIQRTEQGDSAMYLCASFGLGRNEQFFGPGTRLTVL.

The V call is TRBV20-1, the J call TRBJ2-5; TRBD2 might be the D (6 bases). V was clipped by 2 bases and J by 3 bases, with 10 bases between them. The CDR3 runs to 13 residues. The V gene's germline CDR1 is DFQATT and CDR2 SNEGSKA (reference sequence). CDR3 amino acids: CSARTTSKETQYF. The CDR3 nucleotides read TGCAGTGCTAGAACTACTAGCAAAGAGACCCAGTACTTC.

CDR3 loop: CASSLPAGTTISGYTF. The DNA of the CDR3 is TGTGCCAGCAGTTTACCTGCCGGGACGACGATCTCTGGCTACACCTTC. The gene calls are TRBV12-3 or TRBV12-4 and TRBJ1-2; tentative D call: TRBD1 (5 bases). The CDR3 is 16 amino acids. V dropped 2 bases and J dropped 7 bases, with 20 bases sitting between them.

The sample holds a few counts of this clonotype. The chain links TRBV7-9 to TRBJ2-2; D gene unclear. V lost 8 bases and J lost 6, with 16 bases in between. The CDR3 is made up of 14 amino acids. The V gene's germline CDR1 is SEHNR and CDR2 FQNEAQ (reference sequence). The CDR3 reads CASPAQQRAGELFF. CDR3 sequence (DNA): TGTGCCAGCCCGGCCCAACAAAGGGCCGGGGAGCTGTTTTTT. The full variable domain, its missing parts supplied by reference TRBV7-9 and TRBJ2-2, is DTGVSQNPRHKITKRGQNVTFRCDPISEHNRLYWYRQTLGQGPEFLTYFQNEAQLEKSRLLSDRFSAERPKGSFSTLEIQRTEQGDSAMYLCASPAQQRAGELFFGEGSRLTVL.

This clonotype was detected a few times. The chain employs TRBV20-1 and TRBJ2-3; no firm D call. The germline V and J ends were trimmed by 1 base and 4 bases, with 15 bases remaining between them. The CDR3 is made up of 15 amino acids. Germline assignment: CDR1 DFQATT and CDR2 SNEGSKA (reference sequence). The CDR3 nucleotides read TGCAGTGCTAGAGGCAGCACCGCGGCCCCAGATACGCAGTATTTT. Encoded protein: CSARGSTAAPDTQYF.

This clonotype occurred many times. The gene calls are TRBV20-1 and TRBJ1-1; D ambiguous. The length of the CDR3 is 10 residues. CDR1 and CDR2 from the germline V gene are DFQATT and SNEGSKA (reference sequence). V gave up 3 bases and J gave up 7 bases, with 6 bases separating them. CDR3 coding DNA: TGCAGTGCTAGTTTCGATGAAGCTTTCTTT. It codes for CSASFDEAFF.

The J gene is TRBJ2-2, the V gene TRBV11-2; no definite D call. This CDR3 comprises 12 residues. The germline V gene has CDR1 SGHAT and CDR2 FQNNGV. The V and J ends lost 8 bases and 4 bases respectively, with 8 bases between them. The CDR3 DNA sequence: TGTGCCAGCGGGATTCGCACCGGGGAGCTGTTTTTT. It codes for CASGIRTGELFF.

The chain is built from TRBV5-6 and TRBJ1-1; D gene uncertain. CDR1 and CDR2 (germline): SGHDT, YYEEEE. CDR3 length equals 13 residues. V was clipped by 1 base and J by 4 bases, with 8 bases between them. In DNA form, the CDR3 reads TGTGCCAGCAGCTTGACTGGGGTCACTGAAGCTTTCTTT. Translating gives CASSLTGVTEAFF.

This clonotype was detected only a few times. This chain joins TRBV20-1 and TRBJ1-1; no reliable D call. V was cut by 4 bases and J by 1 base, with 13 bases left in between. The CDR3 extends over 14 amino acids. The germline V gene encodes CDR1 DFQATT and CDR2 SNEGSKA (reference sequence). CDR3 in DNA: TGCAGTGCTAACCGCGGGGTGGGGAACACTGAAGCTTTCTTT. Translation gives CSANRGVGNTEAFF.

The V and J genes are TRBV29-1 and TRBJ2-6; D is uncertain. The V end was cut by 7 bases, the J end by 1 base, with 8 bases between. The germline V gene encodes CDR1 SQVTM and CDR2 ANQGSEA. This CDR3 spans 13 amino acids. The CDR3 sequence is CSGRISGANVLTF. The DNA of the CDR3 is TGCAGCGGCAGGATTTCTGGGGCCAACGTCCTGACTTTC. The full variable domain, rest sourced from reference TRBV29-1 and TRBJ2-6, is SAVISQKPSRDICQRGTSLTIQCQVDSQVTMMFWYRQQPGQSLTLIATANQGSEATYESGFVIDKFPISRPNLTFSTLTVSNMSPEDSSIYLCSGRISGANVLTFGAGSRLTVL.

This clonotype was observed a few times. The chain recombines TRBV7-9 with TRBJ2-1; D is uncertain. V shed 0 bases and J shed 10 bases, with 10 bases lying between them. Germline CDR1 is SEHNR and CDR2 is FQNEAQ (reference sequence). The CDR3 is made up of 13 amino acids. The CDR3 DNA reads TGTGCCAGCAGCTTAGCGGTTGGGCTAGAGCAGTTCTTC. This encodes CASSLAVGLEQFF.

The chain couples TRBV7-2 to TRBJ1-2; unclear D gene. The CDR3 is made up of 15 amino acids. Per germline, CDR1 SGHTA and CDR2 FQGNSA. V lost 6 bases to trimming and J lost 6 bases, with 20 bases between them. CDR3 DNA: TGTGCCAGCAGACCAGAATTACAGAGGCTGGATGGCTACACCTTC. This sequence encodes CASRPELQRLDGYTF.

This clonotype was seen a few times. The CDR3 spells CASRGLSGANVLTF. CDR3 nucleotides: TGTGCCAGCCGAGGTCTCTCTGGGGCCAACGTCCTGACTTTC. The chain links TRBV27 to TRBJ2-6; D is uncertain. Trimming left V 8 bases short and J 0 bases short, with 8 bases between. The CDR3 sequence is 14 residues long. The germline V gene has CDR1 MNHEY and CDR2 SMNVEV (reference sequence).

A few counts support this clonotype. The gene calls are TRBV5-6 and TRBJ1-1, with 7 bases identical to TRBD1. V was pared by 4 bases and J by 5 bases, with 11 bases of the junction left unmatched. CDR3 length: 15 residues. Germline values: CDR1 SGHDT, CDR2 YYEEEE. CDR3 bases: TGTGCCAGCAGCCCCTCGAGGGGGCCGGTTACTGAAGCTTTCTTT. This codes for CASSPSRGPVTEAFF.